Listed below are T cell receptor beta chains from one sample, sequenced in a study of control samples from healthy donors and cancer patients. The table came from immunoSEQ multiplex PCR; TCRdb's copy has only in-frame clones and leaves some out. This table has 75,000 to 95,000 clones, around nine tenths appearing once. Source material: blood. These receptors originate from a woman aged 45-59 years in good health. Both conserved end residues are part of each CDR3. The D gene is left open where the match is weak. Rows may omit the clone size; those that give it use once, few, many or a size class.

CDR3 DNA	CDR3 protein	D gene	V gene	J gene	clone size
TGTGCCAGCAGCTTGGCCGGCGGGGTAGGGACCGGGGAGCTGTTTTTT	CASSLAGGVGTGELFF	-	TRBV5-6	TRBJ2-2	-
TGTGCCAGCAGCCAGGCAGGGTATAGCAATCAGCCCCAGCATTTT	CASSQAGYSNQPQHF	-	TRBV2	TRBJ1-5	-
TGTGCCACCAGTGATGGCTTGACTAGCGGGGGGGCGATCGCAGATACGCAGTATTTT	CATSDGLTSGGAIADTQYF	TRBD2	TRBV24-1	TRBJ2-3	-
TGTGCCAGCAGCGTAGGGGACAGCAGCCATCAGCCCCAGCATTTT	CASSVGDSSHQPQHF	TRBD1	TRBV9	TRBJ1-5	-
TGCGCCAGCAGCCACTCCACGGGACTATGGAACACCGGGGAGCTGTTTTTT	CASSHSTGLWNTGELFF	TRBD2	TRBV4-1	TRBJ2-2	-
TGTGCCAGCAGCCGCACGGGGACGAACACTGAAGCTTTCTTT	CASSRTGTNTEAFF	-	TRBV11-3	TRBJ1-1	-
TGTGCCAGCGCCCTACAGGGGGTGGGACAGCCCCAGCATTTT	CASALQGVGQPQHF	TRBD1	TRBV7-6	TRBJ1-5	-
TGTGCCACCAGTTCGCACAACACCGGGGAGCTGTTTTTT	CATSSHNTGELFF	-	TRBV24-1	TRBJ2-2	-
TGTGCCAGCAGCTTAGCGGGGATTACCCTCCAAGAGACCCAGTACTTC	CASSLAGITLQETQYF	-	TRBV7-8	TRBJ2-5	-
TGTGCCAGCAGCTCAGGGGGCCAAGGCTACACCTTC	CASSSGGQGYTF	TRBD1	TRBV3-1/TRBV3-2	TRBJ1-2	few
TGTGCCAGCAGTTCCCCGGGGAATGAGCAGTTCTTC	CASSSPGNEQFF	-	TRBV27	TRBJ2-1	-
TGTGCCAGCAGCCCAGATCATACCGGGGCCTATGGCTACACCTTC	CASSPDHTGAYGYTF	-	TRBV3-1/TRBV3-2	TRBJ1-2	once
TGCGCCAGCAGCTCAGGGACAGGGACTGGCTACACCTTC	CASSSGTGTGYTF	TRBD1	TRBV5-1	TRBJ1-2	-
TGTGCCAGCAGCTCCGACAGGGAAGGACAGCCCCAGCATTTT	CASSSDREGQPQHF	TRBD1	TRBV7-9	TRBJ1-5	-
TGTGCCAGCAGTGACGGGACAGGGTTCAATCAGCCCCAGCATTTT	CASSDGTGFNQPQHF	TRBD1	TRBV2	TRBJ1-5	-
TGTGCCAGCAGCGCAGGGGATCCTAAGTACTTC	CASSAGDPKYF	-	TRBV6-5	TRBJ2-5	-
TGTGCCAGCAGACAGGGGAGGTACGAGCAGTACTTC	CASRQGRYEQYF	-	TRBV7-9	TRBJ2-7	-
TGTGCCAGCAGCCAAATCCTTTCAGGGGGGGAGGGTGGCTACACCTTC	CASSQILSGGEGGYTF	TRBD1	TRBV14	TRBJ1-2	-
TGTGCCAGCAGTCTGTATAGCGGGGTGGACAATGAGCAGTTCTTC	CASSLYSGVDNEQFF	TRBD2	TRBV14	TRBJ2-1	-
TGCGCCAGCAGCCCGAGGACAGCCTCCTACGAGCAGTACTTC	CASSPRTASYEQYF	-	TRBV4-1	TRBJ2-7	-